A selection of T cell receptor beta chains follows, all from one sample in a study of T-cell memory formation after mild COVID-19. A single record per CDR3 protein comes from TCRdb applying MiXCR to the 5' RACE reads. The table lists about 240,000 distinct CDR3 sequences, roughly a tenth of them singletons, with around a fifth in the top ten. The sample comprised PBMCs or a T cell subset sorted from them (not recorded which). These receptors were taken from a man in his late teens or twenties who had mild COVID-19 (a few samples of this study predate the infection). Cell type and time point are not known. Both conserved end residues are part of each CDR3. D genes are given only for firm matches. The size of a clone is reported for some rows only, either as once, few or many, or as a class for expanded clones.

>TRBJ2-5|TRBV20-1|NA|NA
CSARGKEPGETQYF
TGCAGTGCTAGAGGGAAGGAGCCTGGGGAGACCCAGTACTTC
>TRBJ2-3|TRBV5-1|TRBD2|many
CASSRGLAGELTDTQYF
TGCGCCAGCAGTCGCGGACTAGCGGGGGAGCTCACAGATACGCAGTATTTT
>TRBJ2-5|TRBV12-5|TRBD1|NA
CASGWQGATETQYF
TGTGCTAGTGGTTGGCAGGGGGCGACAGAGACCCAGTACTTC
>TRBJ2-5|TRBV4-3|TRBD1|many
CASSQDILGGRETQYF
TGCGCCAGCAGCCAAGATATCTTAGGGGGCCGGGAGACCCAGTACTTC
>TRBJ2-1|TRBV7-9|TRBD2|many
CASSFTGGDEQFF
TGTGCCAGCAGCTTCACCGGGGGGGATGAGCAGTTCTTC
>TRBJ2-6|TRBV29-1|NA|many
CSVVAETQYFGANVLTF
TGCAGCGTGGTCGCCGAAACACAATATTTCGGGGCCAACGTCCTGACTTTC
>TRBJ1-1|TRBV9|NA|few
CASSVEGVSGTEAFF
TGTGCCAGCAGCGTAGAGGGGGTATCGGGTACTGAAGCTTTCTTT
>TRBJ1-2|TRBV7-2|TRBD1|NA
CASSSNFGQAFF
TGTGCCAGCAGCTCGAACTTTGGACAGGCCTTCTTC
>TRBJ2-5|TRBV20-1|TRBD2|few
CSARAPLAAPQETQYF
TGCAGTGCTAGGGCCCCCCTAGCGGCCCCCCAGGAGACCCAGTACTTC
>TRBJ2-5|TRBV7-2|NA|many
CASSQTPETQYF
TGTGCCAGCAGCCAGACCCCGGAGACCCAGTACTTC
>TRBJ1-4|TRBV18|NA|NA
CASSPPYSRATNEKLFF
TGTGCCAGCTCACCACCGTACAGCCGGGCAACTAATGAAAAACTGTTTTTT
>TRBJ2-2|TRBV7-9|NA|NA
CASSPGPGELFF
TGTGCCAGCAGCCCAGGACCCGGGGAGCTGTTTTTT
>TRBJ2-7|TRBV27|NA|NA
CASAGGSYEQYF
TGTGCCAGCGCGGGCGGGTCCTACGAGCAGTACTTC
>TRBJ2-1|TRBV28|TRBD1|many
CASSLGQGSGFGQFF
TGTGCCAGCAGTCTAGGACAGGGCTCAGGGTTTGGGCAGTTCTTC
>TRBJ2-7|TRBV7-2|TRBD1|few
CASSGTDRGEQYF
TGTGCCAGCAGCGGTACCGACAGGGGCGAGCAGTACTTC
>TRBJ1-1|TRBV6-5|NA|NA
CASTLGGRSTEAFF
TGTGCCAGCACGCTGGGGGGGCGAAGCACTGAAGCTTTCTTT
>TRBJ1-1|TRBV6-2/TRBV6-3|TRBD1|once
CASSPRTGGTGVNTEAFF
TGTGCCAGCAGTCCCCGGACAGGGGGGACGGGCGTGAACACTGAAGCTTTCTTT
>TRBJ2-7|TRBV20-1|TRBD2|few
CSARPSGGAREQYF
TGCAGTGCTAGACCTAGCGGGGGGGCAAGGGAGCAGTACTTC
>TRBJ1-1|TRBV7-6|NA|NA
CASSFMEGIDTEAFF
TGTGCCAGCAGCTTTATGGAGGGGATTGACACTGAAGCTTTCTTT
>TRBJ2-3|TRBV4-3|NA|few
CASSHEDAGGASTDTQYF
TGCGCCAGCAGCCATGAGGATGCGGGCGGGGCTAGCACAGATACGCAGTATTTT
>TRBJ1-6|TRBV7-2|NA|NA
CASSWGRNLYNSPLHF
TGTGCCAGCAGCTGGGGACGGAATTTATATAATTCACCCCTCCACTTT
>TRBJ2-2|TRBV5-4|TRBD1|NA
CASTPQGALNTGELFF
TGTGCCAGCACTCCGCAGGGGGCCCTCAACACCGGGGAGCTGTTTTTT
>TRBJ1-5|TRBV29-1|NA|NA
CSVAGYSNQPQHF
TGCAGCGTTGCCGGGTATAGCAATCAGCCCCAGCATTTT
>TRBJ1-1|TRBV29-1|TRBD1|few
CSVRTGGHTEAFF
TGCAGCGTCAGGACAGGGGGGCACACTGAAGCTTTCTTT
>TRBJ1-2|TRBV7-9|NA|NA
CASSLEAGFRYGYTF
TGTGCCAGCAGCTTAGAGGCCGGGTTCCGCTATGGCTACACCTTC
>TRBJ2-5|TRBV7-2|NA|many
CASSLGGSQETQYF
TGTGCCAGCAGCTTAGGAGGAAGCCAAGAGACCCAGTACTTC
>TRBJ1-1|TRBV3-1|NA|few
CASSQIFGTEAFF
TGTGCCAGCAGCCAGATTTTTGGCACTGAAGCTTTCTTT
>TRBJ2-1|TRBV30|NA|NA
CAWSNLGGEQFF
TGTGCCTGGAGTAACCTAGGTGGTGAGCAGTTCTTC
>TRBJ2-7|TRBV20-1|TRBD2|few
CSAMVELAGLPYEQYF
TGCAGTGCTATGGTAGAACTAGCGGGGTTACCCTACGAGCAGTACTTC
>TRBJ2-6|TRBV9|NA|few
CASRTTGANVLTF
TGTGCCAGCAGGACAACTGGGGCCAACGTCCTGACTTTC
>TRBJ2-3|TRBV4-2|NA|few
CASSQMLMADTQYF
TGTGCCAGCAGCCAAATGTTAATGGCAGATACGCAGTATTTT
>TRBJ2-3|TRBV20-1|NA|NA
CSAPQDSTDTQYF
TGCAGTGCGCCACAAGACAGTACAGATACGCAGTATTTT
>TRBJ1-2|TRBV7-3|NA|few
CASRLGSVGGYTF
TGTGCCAGCCGATTGGGGAGCGTAGGCGGCTACACCTTC
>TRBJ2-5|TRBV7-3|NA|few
CASSPWGLEHLDETQYF
TGTGCCAGCAGCCCTTGGGGGCTAGAACATCTGGATGAGACCCAGTACTTC
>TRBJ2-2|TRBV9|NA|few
CASSGSLNTGELFF
TGTGCCAGCAGCGGCAGTCTGAACACCGGGGAGCTGTTTTTT
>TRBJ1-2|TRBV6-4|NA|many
CASSDSFPRGFDGYTF
TGTGCCAGCAGTGACTCGTTTCCCCGGGGATTTGATGGCTACACCTTC
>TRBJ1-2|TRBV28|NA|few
CASSAGNYGYTF
TGTGCCAGCAGTGCCGGGAACTATGGCTACACCTTC
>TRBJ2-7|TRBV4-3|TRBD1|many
CASSQRQGAFNEQYF
TGCGCCAGCAGCCAGAGACAGGGGGCATTCAACGAGCAGTACTTC
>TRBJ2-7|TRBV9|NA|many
CASSVGQGLTYEQYF
TGTGCCAGCAGCGTAGGGCAGGGCTTAACCTACGAGCAGTACTTC
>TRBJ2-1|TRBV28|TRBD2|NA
CASRGTSGGPTNEQFF
TGTGCCAGCAGGGGGACTAGCGGGGGCCCTACCAATGAGCAGTTCTTC
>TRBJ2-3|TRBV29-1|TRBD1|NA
CSVARDSREDTQYF
TGCAGCGTGGCCCGGGACAGCCGAGAAGATACGCAGTATTTT
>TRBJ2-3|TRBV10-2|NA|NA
CASSESSDTQYF
TGCGCCAGCAGTGAGTCGTCAGATACGCAGTATTTT
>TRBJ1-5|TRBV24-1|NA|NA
CATSDGEQGGQPQHF
TGTGCCACCAGTGATGGAGAACAGGGTGGTCAGCCACAGCATTTT
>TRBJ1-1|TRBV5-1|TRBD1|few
CASSRTGLTEAFF
TGCGCCAGCAGCCGGACAGGGCTCACTGAAGCTTTCTTT
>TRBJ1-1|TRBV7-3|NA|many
CASSLGSEAFF
TGTGCCAGCAGCCTCGGGTCTGAAGCTTTCTTT
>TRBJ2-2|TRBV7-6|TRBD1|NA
CASSSRDRINTGELFF
TGTGCCAGCAGCAGTCGGGACAGAATTAACACCGGGGAGCTGTTTTTT
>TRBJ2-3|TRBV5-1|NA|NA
CASSFKLGADTQYF
TGCGCCAGCAGCTTTAAGCTAGGGGCGGATACGCAGTATTTT
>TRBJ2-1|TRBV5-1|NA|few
CASSRTGSNEQFF
TGCGCCAGCAGCCGGACTGGGAGCAATGAGCAGTTCTTC